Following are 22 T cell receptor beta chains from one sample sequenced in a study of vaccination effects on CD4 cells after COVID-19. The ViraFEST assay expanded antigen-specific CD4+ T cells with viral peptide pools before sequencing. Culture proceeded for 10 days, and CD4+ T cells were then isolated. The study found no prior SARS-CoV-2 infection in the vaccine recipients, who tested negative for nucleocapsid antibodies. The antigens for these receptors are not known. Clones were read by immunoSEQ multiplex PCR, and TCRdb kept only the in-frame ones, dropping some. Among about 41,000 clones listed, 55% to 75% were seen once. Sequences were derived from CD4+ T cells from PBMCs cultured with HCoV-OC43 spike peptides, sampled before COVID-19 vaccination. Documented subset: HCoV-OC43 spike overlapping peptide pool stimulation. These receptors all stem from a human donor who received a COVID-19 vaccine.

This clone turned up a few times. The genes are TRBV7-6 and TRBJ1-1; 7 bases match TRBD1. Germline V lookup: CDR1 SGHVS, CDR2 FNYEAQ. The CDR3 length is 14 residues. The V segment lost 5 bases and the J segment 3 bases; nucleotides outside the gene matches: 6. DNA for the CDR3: TGTGCCAGCAGCCCCCGACAGGGAGACACTGAAGCTTTCTTT. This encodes CASSPRQGDTEAFF.

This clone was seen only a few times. The CDR3 loop is CASSYGGLSSYNEQFF. The CDR3 DNA is TGTGCCAGCAGTTATGGAGGTCTAAGCTCCTACAATGAGCAGTTCTTC. This chain connects TRBV21-1 to TRBJ2-1; TRBD2 was called by the table and not checked on the DNA. TRBV21-1 is tagged as a pseudogene. CDR3 length equals 16 residues.

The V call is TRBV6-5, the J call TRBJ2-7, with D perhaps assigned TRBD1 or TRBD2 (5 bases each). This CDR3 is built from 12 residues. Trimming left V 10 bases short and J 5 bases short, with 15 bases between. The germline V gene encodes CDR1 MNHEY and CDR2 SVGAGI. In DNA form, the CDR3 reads TGTGCCACCCACAGGAGGACAAACGAGCAGTACTTC. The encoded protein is CATHRRTNEQYF.

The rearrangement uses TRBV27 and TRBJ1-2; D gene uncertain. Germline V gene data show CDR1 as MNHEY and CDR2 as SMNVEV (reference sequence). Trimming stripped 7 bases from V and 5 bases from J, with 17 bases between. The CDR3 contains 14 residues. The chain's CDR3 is CASTSRTSGYGYTF. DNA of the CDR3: TGTGCCAGCACCTCCAGAACCTCGGGATATGGCTACACCTTC.

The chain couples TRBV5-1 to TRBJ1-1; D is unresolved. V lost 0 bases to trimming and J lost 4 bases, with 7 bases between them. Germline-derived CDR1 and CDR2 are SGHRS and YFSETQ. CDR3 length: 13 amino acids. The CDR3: CASSLEGSTEAFF. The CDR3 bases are TGCGCCAGCAGCTTGGAGGGAAGCACTGAAGCTTTCTTT.

The CDR3, as DNA: TGTGCCGTCCTCCGGGACAGCACAGATACGCAGTATTTT. This gives the protein CAVLRDSTDTQYF. The chain uses TRBV10-3 and TRBJ2-3; possibly TRBD1 or TRBD2 for D (5 bases each). This CDR3 is 13 amino acids long. The germline V and J ends were trimmed by 11 bases and 0 bases, with 12 bases remaining between them. Germline lookup yields CDR1 ENHRY and CDR2 SYGVKD.

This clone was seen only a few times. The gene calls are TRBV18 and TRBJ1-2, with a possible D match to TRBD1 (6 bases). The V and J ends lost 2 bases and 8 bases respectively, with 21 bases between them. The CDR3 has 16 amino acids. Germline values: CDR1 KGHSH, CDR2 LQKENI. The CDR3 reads CASSPEQQGLLGGYTF. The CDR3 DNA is TGTGCCAGCTCACCAGAGCAGCAGGGGCTCCTTGGGGGCTACACCTTC.

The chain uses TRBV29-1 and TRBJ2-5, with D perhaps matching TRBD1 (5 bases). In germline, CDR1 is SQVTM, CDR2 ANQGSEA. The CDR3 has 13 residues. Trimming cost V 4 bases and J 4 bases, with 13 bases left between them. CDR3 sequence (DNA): TGCAGCGTTGGGGCCAGGGTGACAGAGACCCAGTACTTC. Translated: CSVGARVTETQYF.

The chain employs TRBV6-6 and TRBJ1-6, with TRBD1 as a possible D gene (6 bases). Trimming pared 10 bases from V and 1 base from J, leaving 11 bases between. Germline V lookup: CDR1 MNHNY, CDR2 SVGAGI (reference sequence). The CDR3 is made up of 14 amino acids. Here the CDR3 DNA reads TGTGCCACCAAACAGGGTTCCTATAATTCACCCCTCCACTTT. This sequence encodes CATKQGSYNSPLHF.

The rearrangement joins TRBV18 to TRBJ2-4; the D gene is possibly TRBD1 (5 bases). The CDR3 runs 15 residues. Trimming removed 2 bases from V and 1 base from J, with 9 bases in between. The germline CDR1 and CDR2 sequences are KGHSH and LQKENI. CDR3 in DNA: TGTGCCAGCTCACCAGGGGCAGGGGCCAAAAACATTCAGTACTTC. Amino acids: CASSPGAGAKNIQYF.

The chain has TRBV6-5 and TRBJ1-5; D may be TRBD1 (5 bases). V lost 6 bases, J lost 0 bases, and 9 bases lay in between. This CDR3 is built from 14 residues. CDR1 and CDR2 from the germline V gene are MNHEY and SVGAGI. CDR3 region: CASRPQGSNQPQHF. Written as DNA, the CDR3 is TGTGCCAGCAGGCCCCAGGGTAGCAATCAGCCCCAGCATTTT.

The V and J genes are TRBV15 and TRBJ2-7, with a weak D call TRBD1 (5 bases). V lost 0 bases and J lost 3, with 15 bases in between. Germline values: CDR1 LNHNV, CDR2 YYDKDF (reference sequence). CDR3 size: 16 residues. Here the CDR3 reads CATSRDLEGAGYEQYF. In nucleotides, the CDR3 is TGTGCCACCAGCAGAGATCTAGAAGGGGCCGGCTACGAGCAGTACTTC.

The CDR3 nucleotides are TGTGCCAGCAGTCTTGGCGTAGGGGGCCTCACTGAAGCTTTCTTT. This translates into CASSLGVGGLTEAFF. The rearrangement uses TRBV27 and TRBJ1-1; TRBD1 matches at 7 bases. The CDR3 has 15 amino acids. V was clipped by 5 bases and J by 4 bases; unmatched bases: 10. Germline values: CDR1 MNHEY, CDR2 SMNVEV (reference sequence).

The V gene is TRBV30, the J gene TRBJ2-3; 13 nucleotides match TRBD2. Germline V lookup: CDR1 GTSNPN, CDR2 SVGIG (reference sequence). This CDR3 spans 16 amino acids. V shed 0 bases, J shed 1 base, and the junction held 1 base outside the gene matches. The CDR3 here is CAWSVGLAGGTDTQYF. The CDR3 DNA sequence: TGTGCCTGGAGTGTAGGACTAGCGGGGGGCACAGATACGCAGTATTTT.

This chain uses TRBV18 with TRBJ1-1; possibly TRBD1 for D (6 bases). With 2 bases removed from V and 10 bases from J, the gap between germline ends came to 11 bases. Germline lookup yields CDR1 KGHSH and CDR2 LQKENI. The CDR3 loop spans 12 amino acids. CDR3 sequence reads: CASSPAQGVAFF. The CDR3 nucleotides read TGTGCCAGCTCACCAGCACAGGGAGTAGCTTTCTTT.

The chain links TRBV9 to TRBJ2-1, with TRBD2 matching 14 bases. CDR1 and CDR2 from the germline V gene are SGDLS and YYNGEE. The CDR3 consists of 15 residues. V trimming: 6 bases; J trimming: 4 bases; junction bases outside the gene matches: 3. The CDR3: CASNRLAGGYNEQFF. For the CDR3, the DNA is TGTGCCAGCAACCGACTAGCGGGAGGGTACAATGAGCAGTTCTTC.

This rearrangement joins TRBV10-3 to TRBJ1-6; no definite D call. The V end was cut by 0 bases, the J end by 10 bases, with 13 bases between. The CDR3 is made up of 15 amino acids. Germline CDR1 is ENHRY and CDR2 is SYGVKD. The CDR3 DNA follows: TGTGCCATCAGTGAGTCTGGGAGGGAAGGCTCACCCCTCCACTTT. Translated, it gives CAISESGREGSPLHF.

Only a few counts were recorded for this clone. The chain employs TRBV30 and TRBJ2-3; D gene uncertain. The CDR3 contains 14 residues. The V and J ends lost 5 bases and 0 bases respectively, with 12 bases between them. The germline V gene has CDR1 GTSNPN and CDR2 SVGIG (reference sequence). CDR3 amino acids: CAWEMSSSTDTQYF. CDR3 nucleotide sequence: TGTGCCTGGGAGATGAGCAGTAGCACAGATACGCAGTATTTT.

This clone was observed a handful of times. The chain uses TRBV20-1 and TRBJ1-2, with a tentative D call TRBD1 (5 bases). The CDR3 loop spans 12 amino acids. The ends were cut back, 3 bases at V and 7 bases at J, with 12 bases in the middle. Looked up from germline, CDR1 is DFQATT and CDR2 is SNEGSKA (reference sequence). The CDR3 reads CSASWGRSGYTF. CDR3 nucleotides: TGCAGTGCTAGTTGGGGGAGAAGTGGCTACACCTTC.

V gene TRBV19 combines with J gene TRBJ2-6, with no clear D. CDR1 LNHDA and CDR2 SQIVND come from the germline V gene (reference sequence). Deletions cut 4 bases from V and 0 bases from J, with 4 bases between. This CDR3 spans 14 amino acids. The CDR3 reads CASSRDSGANVLTF. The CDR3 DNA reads TGTGCCAGTAGTAGGGACTCTGGGGCCAACGTCCTGACTTTC.

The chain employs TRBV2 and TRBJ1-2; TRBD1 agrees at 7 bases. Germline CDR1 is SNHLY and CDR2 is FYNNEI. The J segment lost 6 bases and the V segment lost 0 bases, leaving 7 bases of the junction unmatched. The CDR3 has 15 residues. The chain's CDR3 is CASSEAPQGGNGYTF. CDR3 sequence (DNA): TGTGCCAGCAGTGAAGCTCCTCAGGGGGGGAATGGCTACACCTTC. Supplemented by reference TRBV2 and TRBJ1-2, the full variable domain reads EPEVTQTPSHQVTQMGQEVILRCVPISNHLYFYWYRQILGQKVEFLVSFYNNEISEKSEIFDDQFSVERPDGSNFTLKIRSTKLEDSAMYFCASSEAPQGGNGYTFGSGTRLTVV.

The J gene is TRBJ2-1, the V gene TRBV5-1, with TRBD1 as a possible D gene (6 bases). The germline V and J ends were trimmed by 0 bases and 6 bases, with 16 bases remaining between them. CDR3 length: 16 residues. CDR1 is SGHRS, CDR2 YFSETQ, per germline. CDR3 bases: TGCGCCAGCAGCTTGGCAGGCAGGGGAGCCTTCAATGAGCAGTTCTTC. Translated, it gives CASSLAGRGAFNEQFF.